This T cell receptor (beta chain) appears in the sequencing data of a study of cytomegalovirus exposure and HLA in healthy donors. General observations from the study: Relative to the roughly 690-donor mean, N-insertions were reportedly fewer in an Asian-associated ancestry cluster in a later analysis. In a later analysis, TCR beta V- and J-gene trimming was associated with a missense DCLRE1C variant.

This clone has just one count. Its target is not known. V lost 5 bases, J lost 2 bases, and 3 bases stayed unmatched. CDR1 and CDR2 from the germline V gene are LNHDA and SQIVND (reference sequence). The CDR3 runs 13 residues. It was with 60 Vbeta and 13 Jbeta primers that the PCR ran. Authors' data handling: In a later analysis, the count reached 80 million or so unique TCR beta chains, with approximately 11 million shared. Sequencing used immunoSEQ multiplex PCR; TCRdb keeps in-frame clones, though not all of them. Clone size and the V and J calls come from that table; the DNA yielded D and trimming. The table shows about 170,000 clones, with approximately 81% occurring only once.

Sequencing input: PBMCs. This clonotype originated in a male donor in good health and CMV-seronegative. This chain links TRBV19 with TRBJ2-7, with 7 bases matching TRBD1. The CDR3 DNA reads TGTGCCAGTAGTCCGCAGGGGGCCTACGAGCAGTACTTC. This translates into CASSPQGAYEQYF.